The next 5 T cell receptor beta chains were all read from a single sample in a study of a mutant IDH1 vaccine in newly diagnosed glioma. Which antigens these TCRs recognize remains unknown. The time point is: week 47, end of study. Vaccine doses each comprised 300 ug of mutant IDH1 20-mer peptide, with topical imiquimod. This table comes from immunoSEQ multiplex PCR, and its TCRdb copy is limited to in-frame clones, with some not included. The sample has 50,000 to 65,000 clones, around 83% seen once. This specimen consisted of PBMCs, obtained from a glioma patient whose treatment included an IDH1 peptide vaccine. Receptors originate from a woman between 50 and 59 years old with glioma.

The gene calls are TRBV10-3 and TRBJ2-7; TRBD1 is a possible D gene (5 bases). CDR1 and CDR2 from the germline V gene are ENHRY and SYGVKD. V was trimmed by 6 bases and J by 0 bases, leaving 15 bases between them. The CDR3 totals 15 residues. CDR3 DNA: TGTGCCATCAGCCGACAGAGGCGCCACTCCTACGAGCAGTACTTC. It codes for CAISRQRRHSYEQYF.

J is TRBJ1-2 and V is TRBV5-1; D remains unclear. The V gene's germline CDR1 is SGHRS and CDR2 YFSETQ. There are 13 residues in the CDR3. V was pared by 4 bases and J by 2 bases, with 9 bases between. CDR3 in DNA: TGCGCCAGCAGCCCTACGCAAAACTATGGCTACACCTTC. Its protein product is CASSPTQNYGYTF.

This chain uses TRBV9 with TRBJ2-7; D unresolved. Trimming took 1 base from V and 1 from J, leaving 12 bases between them. The germline gives CDR1 SGDLS, CDR2 YYNGEE. This CDR3 comprises 15 residues. CDR3 loop: CASSVSPSESYEQYF. CDR3 in DNA: TGTGCCAGCAGCGTATCGCCCTCTGAGTCCTACGAGCAGTACTTC. The whole variable domain, filled in from reference TRBV9 and TRBJ2-7, reads DSGVTQTPKHLITATGQRVTLRCSPRSGDLSVYWYQQSLDQGLQFLIQYYNGEERAKGNILERFSAQQFPDLHSELNLSSLELGDSALYFCASSVSPSESYEQYFGPGTRLTVT.

V usage is TRBV2 and J usage is TRBJ1-2, with 7 nucleotides matching TRBD1. CDR3 length equals 14 residues. Germline lookup yields CDR1 SNHLY and CDR2 FYNNEI. J gave up 1 base and V 5 bases, and 4 bases lay outside the gene matches. This CDR3 is CASSRDRNNYGYTF. The CDR3 DNA follows: TGTGCCAGCAGTAGGGACAGAAATAACTATGGCTACACCTTC.

The rearrangement uses TRBV11-2 and TRBJ2-7; TRBD1 might be the D (5 bases). The germline V gene encodes CDR1 SGHAT and CDR2 FQNNGV. V shed 8 bases and J shed 3 bases, with 17 bases lying between them. CDR3 size: 14 residues. As DNA, the CDR3 is TGTGCCAGCTGCCCCAGGGCCGCCTTCTACGAGCAGTACTTC. It encodes CASCPRAAFYEQYF.